This T cell receptor beta chain was profiled in a study of OX40 agonist ivuxolimab in advanced cancers. Study details: Recorded diagnoses for dose-escalation patients were hepatocellular carcinoma, melanoma, renal cell or head and neck cancer. General observations from the study: Low normalized T-cell clonal expansion was additionally recorded for some nonresponders. Average numbers of expanded clones were greater in CD8+ T cells than in CD4+. Clonal expansion was seen in CD4+ and CD8+ blood T cells by week 6 at 0.1 to 3.0 mg/kg.

Germline trimming cut 6 bases from V and 9 bases from J; bases unmatched to any gene: 17. Per the germline V gene, CDR1 is SNHLY and CDR2 is FYNNEI. CDR3 length: 16 amino acids. Turning to this clone: What it binds is not known.

The data were produced by immunoSEQ multiplex PCR, yet TCRdb's version contains in-frame clones alone and is incomplete. The sample records about 40,000 clones, 88% being singletons. The specimen comprised CD4+ or CD8+ T cells sorted from blood, sampled in a trial of the OX40 agonist ivuxolimab. This receptor was obtained from an adult with an advanced solid tumor such as melanoma, head and neck, liver or kidney cancer. V usage is TRBV2 and J usage is TRBJ2-7, with TRBD2 matching over 10 bases. The DNA for the CDR3 is TGTGCCAGCAGGTGGACTAGCGGAGACCTCATGGAAGGGCAGTACTTC. This encodes CASRWTSGDLMEGQYF.